This T cell receptor beta chain originates from a study of blood T cell repertoires in COVID-19. Turning to the study itself: The study drew acute and convalescent COVID-19 samples from the United States, Italy and Spain. Nucleic acid was either cDNA or gDNA, and it came from T cells, B-cell-depleted T cells, or PBMCs.

In the original processing: Quantification of nucleated cells was approximated via reference gene primer amplification. The method was immunoSEQ multiplex PCR; TCRdb's version includes in-frame clones alone and lacks a portion of them. The V and J calls and clone size are taken from that table; D and trimming were inferred from the DNA. The table has about 120,000 clones, over 65% seen once. This CDR3 contains 16 residues. Looked up from germline, CDR1 is MRHNA and CDR2 is SNTAGT. Trimming took 2 bases from V and 7 from J, leaving 21 bases between them. The receptor was derived from a human donor with acute or convalescent COVID-19. The donor label of this sample is uncertain. The chain combines TRBV6-4 with TRBJ2-7; possible D gene TRBD1, 6 bases. The sequenced material came from peripheral blood. CDR3 nucleotides: TGTGCCAGCAGTGACGGGGACATTTCTAGTGATGTGGAGCAGTACTTC. Its translation: CASSDGDISSDVEQYF.